One sample yielded the 28 T cell receptor beta chains listed below, sequenced in a study of T cell changes during pregnancy in multiple sclerosis. Assay: immunoSEQ multiplex PCR; the TCRdb copy retains only in-frame clones and omits some. The table lists 57,000 or so clones, 88% of them singletons. The input for sequencing was peripheral blood, taken in the first trimester of pregnancy. All receptors come from a female donor with multiple sclerosis, enrolled in a pregnancy study.

This chain uses TRBV30 with TRBJ2-7; 10 nucleotides match TRBD2. CDR1 and CDR2 from the germline V gene are GTSNPN and SVGIG (reference sequence). The CDR3 spans 15 residues. V shed 5 bases, J shed 5 bases, and the junction held 12 bases outside the gene matches. CDR3 in DNA: TGTGCCTGGGACAGAGCGGGAGGGCCTGGAGACGAGCAGTACTTC. This translates into CAWDRAGGPGDEQYF.

This clone came up once. The chain couples TRBV6-6 to TRBJ2-1; 8 bases fit TRBD1. Per the germline V gene, CDR1 is MNHNY and CDR2 is SVGAGI (reference sequence). The V and J ends lost 5 bases and 9 bases, in that order; junction bases with no gene match: 9. This CDR3 comprises 14 residues. For the CDR3, the DNA is TGTGCCAGCAGTCGCTCGGACAGGGCTTCTGAGCAGTTCTTC. Residues: CASSRSDRASEQFF.

The chain is built from TRBV6-5 and TRBJ2-1; 10 nucleotides align to TRBD2. Germline CDR1 MNHEY, CDR2 SVGAGI. After removal of 5 bases from V and 5 bases from J, the junction contained 3 bases not matched to a gene. The CDR3 runs 14 residues. Here the CDR3 DNA reads TGTGCCAGCAGTCATAGCGGGAGGAACAATGAGCAGTTCTTC. Its translation: CASSHSGRNNEQFF.

The chain links TRBV27 to TRBJ2-2; 9 bases match TRBD1. The CDR3 spans 15 residues. Looked up from germline, CDR1 is MNHEY and CDR2 is SMNVEV (reference sequence). V lost 6 bases, J lost 0 bases, and 2 bases stayed unmatched. The CDR3 loop reads CASRQGAANTGELFF. The CDR3 DNA reads TGTGCCAGCAGACAGGGGGCGGCGAACACCGGGGAGCTGTTTTTT.

V usage is TRBV18 and J usage is TRBJ1-1, with 7 bases lining up with TRBD1. J gave up 5 bases and V 2 bases, and 8 bases lay outside the gene matches. Germline values: CDR1 KGHSH, CDR2 LQKENI. This CDR3 is built from 15 residues. CDR3: CASSPGAGGRTEAFF. CDR3 nucleotides: TGTGCCAGCTCACCAGGGGCAGGGGGTCGGACTGAAGCTTTCTTT.

The genes are TRBV14 and TRBJ2-7, with TRBD1 matching over 12 bases. Germline V gene sequence: CDR1 SGHDN, CDR2 FVKESK. The CDR3 is 16 amino acids. V lost 4 bases and J lost 7; bases outside the gene matches: 11. In DNA form, the CDR3 reads TGTGCCAGCAGCCTCTACCCCGGGACAGGGGGCCAAGAGCAGTACTTC. This encodes CASSLYPGTGGQEQYF. Drawing the rest from reference TRBV14 and TRBJ2-7, the complete variable domain is EAGVTQFPSHSVIEKGQTVTLRCDPISGHDNLYWYRRVMGKEIKFLLHFVKESKQDESGMPNNRFLAERTGGTYSTLKVQPAELEDSGVYFCASSLYPGTGGQEQYFGPGTRLTVT.

This clone has just one count. This sequence joins TRBV5-1 and TRBJ2-7; TRBD2 is a possible D gene (7 bases). The V end was cut by 5 bases, the J end by 2 bases, with 14 bases between. The germline V gene has CDR1 SGHRS and CDR2 YFSETQ. The CDR3 totals 14 residues. CDR3 nucleotides: TGCGCCAGCAGTGGGGCGGGGGCGACCTACGAGCAGTACTTC. Protein product: CASSGAGATYEQYF.

The chain has TRBV6-4 and TRBJ2-7; the D gene is possibly TRBD2 (6 bases). The CDR3 runs 13 residues. In germline, CDR1 is MRHNA, CDR2 SNTAGT. Between the trimmed V and J ends, which lost 4 bases and 9 bases, there was a span of 16 bases. The CDR3 here is CASSVSSESTQYF. DNA of the CDR3: TGTGCCAGCAGTGTCTCTAGCGAGTCGACGCAGTACTTC.

V gene TRBV5-1 combines with J gene TRBJ2-7, with 10 bases matching TRBD1. CDR3 size: 16 residues. Germline loops: CDR1 SGHRS, CDR2 YFSETQ. The J segment lost 5 bases and the V segment lost 4 bases, leaving 12 bases of the junction unmatched. CDR3 protein: CASSPLLETGGDEQYF. The DNA of the CDR3 is TGCGCCAGCAGCCCTCTACTGGAGACAGGGGGCGACGAGCAGTACTTC.

This sequence joins TRBV18 and TRBJ1-1; D may be TRBD1 (6 bases). Germline CDR1 and CDR2: KGHSH and LQKENI. The V gene lost 3 bases and the J gene lost 4 bases, with 6 bases spanning the gap. The CDR3 has 12 residues. The DNA for the CDR3 is TGTGCCAGCTCACCGGACAGCACTGAAGCTTTCTTT. Translation gives CASSPDSTEAFF.

The V gene is TRBV5-1, the J gene TRBJ2-5; a weak D match, TRBD2 (7 bases). The V gene's germline CDR1 is SGHRS and CDR2 YFSETQ. The CDR3 loop spans 16 amino acids. The V end lost 4 bases, the J end lost 0 bases, and 16 bases lay between the germline ends. The CDR3 loop is CASSRGGKIDQETQYF. The CDR3, as DNA: TGCGCCAGCAGCCGCGGGGGCAAGATTGACCAAGAGACCCAGTACTTC.

This clone appeared a single time. The J gene is TRBJ2-7, the V gene TRBV6-4; 7 bases agree with TRBD2. The germline gives CDR1 MRHNA, CDR2 SNTAGT. After removal of 5 bases from V and 3 bases from J, the junction contained 7 bases not matched to a gene. The CDR3 contains 14 residues. CDR3 bases: TGTGCCAGCAGTAAAAGCGGGAATAGCTACGAGCAGTACTTC. It translates to CASSKSGNSYEQYF.

This rearrangement joins TRBV19 to TRBJ2-5, with a possible D match to TRBD2 (6 bases). Trimming stripped 4 bases from V and 2 bases from J, with 17 bases between. CDR3 length: 16 amino acids. Germline loops: CDR1 LNHDA, CDR2 SQIVND (reference sequence). CDR3 bases: TGTGCCAGTAGTACGCTTTGGGTAGCGGTTCAAGAGACCCAGTACTTC. This sequence encodes CASSTLWVAVQETQYF.

The CDR3 protein is CASSSGTGDTGELFF. The CDR3 DNA reads TGTGCCAGCAGCTCCGGGACAGGGGACACCGGGGAGCTGTTTTTT. The chain combines TRBV7-8 with TRBJ2-2; TRBD1 matches at 10 bases. Trimming at V came to 4 bases and at J to 3 bases, leaving 2 bases not matched to a gene. This CDR3 region has 15 residues. Germline V gene data show CDR1 as SGHVS and CDR2 as FQNEAQ.

The chain carries TRBV4-1 and TRBJ2-1; TRBD2 matches at 11 bases. This CDR3 contains 18 residues. V gave up 4 bases and J gave up 0 bases; unmatched junction bases: 8. The germline gives CDR1 MGHRA, CDR2 YSYEKL. The CDR3 DNA is TGCGCCAGCAGCCCAGGACTAGCGGGTAGGCTCTCCTACAATGAGCAGTTCTTC. It specifies CASSPGLAGRLSYNEQFF.

This clone was counted a few times. This sequence joins TRBV18 and TRBJ1-2; no reliable D call. Trimming pared 6 bases from V and 4 bases from J, leaving 9 bases between. This CDR3 spans 12 amino acids. The germline CDR1 and CDR2 sequences are KGHSH and LQKENI. CDR3 sequence: CASSIEGYGYTF. As DNA, the CDR3 is TGTGCCAGCTCCATAGAGGGCTATGGCTACACCTTC.

The rearrangement joins TRBV28 to TRBJ1-3; the D gene is possibly TRBD1 (6 bases). The CDR3 consists of 14 residues. V was cut by 5 bases and J by 4 bases, with 12 bases left in between. Germline CDR1 MDHEN, CDR2 SYDVKM. The CDR3 sequence is CASSTGTQGNTIYF. CDR3 in DNA: TGTGCCAGCAGTACCGGGACACAAGGAAACACCATATATTTT.

The CDR3 region has the DNA TGTGCTAGTGGTAACAGGGTCAGTGTGGAAAAACTGTTTTTT. It codes for CASGNRVSVEKLFF. This chain links TRBV12-5 with TRBJ1-4, with D possibly matching TRBD1 (6 bases). The CDR3 sequence is 14 residues long. With 5 bases removed from V and 8 bases from J, the gap between germline ends came to 15 bases. Germline V gives CDR1 LGHNT, CDR2 FRNRAP.

The sample holds many counts of this clone. The rearrangement uses TRBV6-1 and TRBJ2-5; TRBD2 agrees at 12 bases. V trimming: 7 bases; J trimming: 4 bases; junction bases outside the gene matches: 7. Germline CDR1 reads MNHNS; CDR2 reads SASEGT. The CDR3 is 15 residues long. In nucleotides, the CDR3 is TGTGCCAGCACGAGACTAGCGGGAGAGGGAGAGACCCAGTACTTC. This sequence encodes CASTRLAGEGETQYF.

The chain carries TRBV5-1 and TRBJ2-1; 9 nucleotides align to TRBD1. Trimming took 0 bases from V and 7 from J; bases not matched to a gene: 5. Per germline, CDR1 SGHRS and CDR2 YFSETQ. The CDR3 runs to 15 residues. The CDR3: CASSLGDRVINEQFF. Here the CDR3 DNA reads TGCGCCAGCAGCTTGGGGGACAGGGTGATAAATGAGCAGTTCTTC.

The genes are TRBV18 and TRBJ1-2, with D possibly being TRBD1 (5 bases). Germline lookup yields CDR1 KGHSH and CDR2 LQKENI. V lost 4 bases, J lost 1 base, and 7 bases lay in between. The CDR3 covers 13 residues. The CDR3 spells CASSRDSNYGYTF. CDR3 sequence (DNA): TGTGCCAGCTCACGAGACAGTAACTATGGCTACACCTTC.

V and J are TRBV25-1 and TRBJ1-1; D not certain. This CDR3 contains 11 residues. CDR1 and CDR2 (germline): MGHDK, SYGVNS. Trimming shortened V by 5 bases and J by 1 base, and 2 bases separated the two germline ends. The CDR3 coding sequence is TGTGCCAGCAGTCAGAACACTGAAGCTTTCTTT. Protein: CASSQNTEAFF.

This sequence joins TRBV30 and TRBJ2-7; D is perhaps TRBD1 (5 bases). The CDR3 length is 12 residues. Germline CDR1 reads GTSNPN; CDR2 reads SVGIG (reference sequence). Trimming cost V 2 bases and J 2 bases, with 7 bases left between them. For the CDR3, the DNA is TGTGCCTGGAGTTCCAGGGCCTACGAGCAGTACTTC. It codes for CAWSSRAYEQYF.

The gene calls are TRBV9 and TRBJ2-6, with D perhaps TRBD2 (5 bases). There are 15 residues in the CDR3. Trimming took off 4 bases at V and 2 bases at J, with 10 bases between the two ends. The V gene's germline CDR1 is SGDLS and CDR2 YYNGEE. CDR3 nucleotide sequence: TGTGCCAGCAGCTCCGGGATTGCTGGGGCCAACGTCCTGACTTTC. The encoded protein is CASSSGIAGANVLTF.

The chain uses TRBV5-1 and TRBJ1-1; 10 bases align to TRBD1. V shed 3 bases and J 1 base; nucleotides not matched to a gene: 3. Germline V CDR1 and CDR2: SGHRS, YFSETQ. The CDR3 is 15 amino acids. The CDR3 bases are TGCGCCAGCAGCTCCAGGACAGGGGGGAACACTGAAGCTTTCTTT. Amino acids: CASSSRTGGNTEAFF.

This clone was seen a handful of times. The chain combines TRBV6-1 with TRBJ1-5; D unresolved. The length of the CDR3 is 13 residues. Per germline, CDR1 MNHNS and CDR2 SASEGT. Trimming took 7 bases from V and 8 from J, leaving 15 bases between them. CDR3 sequence: CASKRILQEPQHF. CDR3 DNA: TGTGCCAGCAAACGTATCCTTCAGGAGCCCCAGCATTTT.

This clone was recorded only once. The J gene is TRBJ2-1, the V gene TRBV11-2; 8 positions agree with TRBD1. CDR1 is SGHAT and CDR2 is FQNNGV in the germline V gene. The length of the CDR3 is 14 residues. V was pared by 4 bases and J by 4 bases, with 3 bases of the junction left unmatched. This chain's CDR3 is CASSSGGLYNEQFF. The CDR3 coding sequence is TGTGCCAGCAGCTCAGGGGGCCTTTACAATGAGCAGTTCTTC.

V is TRBV2 and J is TRBJ1-2, with D possibly being TRBD1 (5 bases). Germline loops: CDR1 SNHLY, CDR2 FYNNEI. There are 15 residues in the CDR3. Trimming removed 4 bases at V and 4 bases at J, with 16 bases between. CDR3 in DNA: TGTGCCAGCAGTGGGCGGGGCATTGGCGTCTATGGCTACACCTTC. Translated: CASSGRGIGVYGYTF.